The 21 T cell receptor beta chains listed next were all sequenced from one sample in a study of cytomegalovirus exposure and HLA in healthy donors. With 60 Vbeta and 13 Jbeta primers, the PCR was carried out. Libraries were prepared by immunoSEQ multiplex PCR; TCRdb keeps only in-frame clonotypes and omits some of them. The table has 150,000 or so clones, approximately 82% seen once. The sequencing input was PBMCs. The receptors were gathered from a man in his forties or fifties in good health and CMV-seropositive.

V usage is TRBV9 and J usage is TRBJ2-1; D is unresolved. In germline, CDR1 is SGDLS, CDR2 YYNGEE. The CDR3 runs 8 residues. The germline V and J ends were trimmed by 10 bases and 12 bases, with 8 bases remaining between them. Written as DNA, the CDR3 is TGTGCCCCTACCGGGCAGTTCTTC. Translated, it gives CAPTGQFF.

The V and J genes are TRBV30 and TRBJ1-2; 9 bases are a match to TRBD1. V dropped 1 base and J dropped 1; count of bases not matched to a gene: 7. The CDR3 runs 16 residues. Germline V gene sequence: CDR1 GTSNPN, CDR2 SVGIG (reference sequence). CDR3: CAWSEWSGQGNYGYTF. Here the CDR3 DNA reads TGTGCCTGGAGTGAATGGTCGGGACAGGGTAACTATGGCTACACCTTC.

The CDR3 DNA is TGTGCCAGCAGCCCGGGACTAGCGGCCACCTCCTACAATGAGCAGTTCTTC. Protein: CASSPGLAATSYNEQFF. The chain joins TRBV7-9 to TRBJ2-1, with 11 bases lining up with TRBD2. The CDR3 extends over 17 amino acids. V lost 5 bases, J lost 0 bases, and 6 bases stayed unmatched. Germline assignment: CDR1 SEHNR and CDR2 FQNEAQ (reference sequence). Drawing the rest from reference TRBV7-9 and TRBJ2-1, the complete variable domain is DTGVSQNPRHKITKRGQNVTFRCDPISEHNRLYWYRQTLGQGPEFLTYFQNEAQLEKSRLLSDRFSAERPKGSFSTLEIQRTEQGDSAMYLCASSPGLAATSYNEQFFGPGTRLTVL.

The chain is built from TRBV2 and TRBJ2-1; a possible D gene is TRBD2 (5 bases). CDR1 is SNHLY, CDR2 FYNNEI, per germline. The ends were cut back, 7 bases at V and 9 bases at J, with 13 bases in the middle. The length of the CDR3 is 12 residues. CDR3 sequence reads: CASTPEVGEQFF. DNA of the CDR3: TGTGCCAGCACGCCGGAGGTGGGTGAGCAGTTCTTC. The full variable domain, rest sourced from reference TRBV2 and TRBJ2-1, is EPEVTQTPSHQVTQMGQEVILRCVPISNHLYFYWYRQILGQKVEFLVSFYNNEISEKSEIFDDQFSVERPDGSNFTLKIRSTKLEDSAMYFCASTPEVGEQFFGPGTRLTVL.

This clone was counted only a few times. The chain uses TRBV7-2 and TRBJ2-5; a possible D gene is TRBD2 (6 bases). V was pared by 5 bases and J by 4 bases, with 23 bases between. The CDR3 runs to 17 residues. CDR1 and CDR2 (germline): SGHTA, FQGNSA. For the CDR3, the DNA is TGTGCCAGCAGCGTCGCCGGGACTCCTGGGGAAAGAGAGACCCAGTACTTC. This encodes CASSVAGTPGERETQYF.

This CDR3 is CASSSFPDRSDTQYF. In DNA form, the CDR3 reads TGTGCCAGCAGCTCCTTCCCCGACAGGTCAGATACGCAGTATTTT. The chain couples TRBV7-9 to TRBJ2-3; maybe TRBD1 (6 bases). CDR3 length: 15 amino acids. Germline V gene sequence: CDR1 SEHNR, CDR2 FQNEAQ (reference sequence). V dropped 4 bases and J dropped 4 bases, with 15 bases sitting between them.

The rearrangement joins TRBV6-1 to TRBJ2-1; D might be TRBD2 (6 bases). Germline CDR1 is MNHNS and CDR2 is SASEGT. V was clipped by 11 bases and J by 4 bases, with 12 bases between them. The CDR3 is 12 residues long. CDR3 protein: CAGGLPYNEQFF. CDR3 sequence (DNA): TGTGCCGGGGGACTCCCTTACAATGAGCAGTTCTTC.

The V gene is TRBV10-2, the J gene TRBJ1-2; 7 nucleotides line up with TRBD1. Germline CDR1 WSHSY, CDR2 SAAADI. Unmatched junction bases numbered 8, after V lost 6 bases and J lost 4 bases. The CDR3 covers 14 residues. The CDR3 region has the DNA TGCGCCAGCAGCCGGGACAGCCTGACCTATGGCTACACCTTC. This translates into CASSRDSLTYGYTF.

This clone was observed once. The CDR3 loop reads CASSKKSPEGQAYEQYF. In DNA, the CDR3 is TGTGCCAGCAGCAAAAAGAGCCCCGAGGGACAGGCCTACGAGCAGTACTTC. This sequence joins TRBV21-1 and TRBJ2-7; TRBD1 is taken as the D call from the table, unchecked against the DNA. TRBV21-1 is termed a pseudogene. This CDR3 contains 17 residues.

V usage is TRBV9 and J usage is TRBJ1-2; possibly TRBD1 for D (5 bases). The germline gives CDR1 SGDLS, CDR2 YYNGEE. The CDR3 contains 15 residues. With 0 bases removed from V and 1 base from J, the gap between germline ends came to 10 bases. The CDR3 here is CASSVGQGSNYGYTF. For the CDR3, the DNA is TGTGCCAGCAGCGTAGGGCAGGGAAGTAACTATGGCTACACCTTC.

This chain joins TRBV2 and TRBJ1-5, with D possibly matching TRBD1 (5 bases). This CDR3 has 14 amino acids. Trimming shortened V by 6 bases and J by 6 bases, and 15 bases separated the two germline ends. CDR1 SNHLY and CDR2 FYNNEI come from the germline V gene. CDR3 sequence: CASRVDRLSQPQHF. DNA for the CDR3: TGTGCCAGCAGGGTTGACAGACTTTCTCAGCCCCAGCATTTT.

In its sample, this clone was seen once. The genes are TRBV18 and TRBJ2-5; 7 bases align to TRBD1. The CDR3 consists of 15 residues. The germline CDR1 and CDR2 sequences are KGHSH and LQKENI. Trimming removed 1 base from V and 5 bases from J; junction bases left unmatched: 7. The CDR3 protein is CASSPRDSPGETQYF. CDR3 sequence (DNA): TGTGCCAGCTCACCACGGGACAGTCCAGGGGAGACCCAGTACTTC.

The V call is TRBV5-4, the J call TRBJ2-1, with 10 bases that match TRBD2. The CDR3 length is 18 residues. The V gene end was trimmed by 1 base and the J gene end by 0 bases; junction bases not matched to a gene: 7. Looked up from germline, CDR1 is SGHNT and CDR2 is YYREEE (reference sequence). CDR3 sequence: CASSLSLAGGRSYNEQFF. The CDR3 DNA follows: TGTGCCAGCAGCTTGTCGTTAGCGGGGGGCCGCTCCTACAATGAGCAGTTCTTC.

The chain combines TRBV10-3 with TRBJ2-2; 9 bases fit TRBD1. Per the germline V gene, CDR1 is ENHRY and CDR2 is SYGVKD. With 9 bases clipped from V and 1 base from J, the junction kept 18 bases outside the gene matches. The CDR3 covers 19 residues. CDR3 bases: TGTGCCATACCCGGACAGGGGACCACCCAGATTGGGAACACCGGGGAGCTGTTTTTT. Residues: CAIPGQGTTQIGNTGELFF.

This chain joins TRBV10-1 and TRBJ2-2, with D unresolved. The germline V gene encodes CDR1 WNHNN and CDR2 SYGVQD (reference sequence). The length of the CDR3 is 15 residues. V lost 2 bases and J 4 bases, leaving 11 bases between the germline ends. CDR3 sequence reads: CASSEALPGTGELFF. The CDR3 DNA reads TGCGCCAGCAGTGAGGCCCTTCCGGGCACCGGGGAGCTGTTTTTT.

This chain links TRBV5-4 with TRBJ2-2; the D gene is possibly TRBD1 (6 bases). Between the trimmed V and J ends, which lost 0 bases and 7 bases, there was a span of 13 bases. The CDR3 consists of 15 residues. CDR1 and CDR2 (germline): SGHNT, YYREEE (reference sequence). The CDR3 DNA is TGTGCCAGCAGCTTGGAAAACAGGGCCAACGGGGAGCTGTTTTTT. It yields the protein CASSLENRANGELFF.

The CDR3 nucleotides read TGTGCCAGCAGCCTTCTCGGGGGCGAGCAGTACTTC. Protein product: CASSLLGGEQYF. This sequence joins TRBV5-5 and TRBJ2-7, with D possibly TRBD2 on 6 matching bases. Trimming stripped 4 bases from V and 6 bases from J, with 11 bases between. CDR1 is SGHKS, CDR2 YYEKEE, per germline (reference sequence). The CDR3 covers 12 residues.

This rearrangement joins TRBV19 to TRBJ1-1; D not certain. V lost 2 bases and J 3 bases, leaving 10 bases between the germline ends. Germline CDR1 LNHDA, CDR2 SQIVND (reference sequence). The CDR3 has 14 amino acids. CDR3 coding DNA: TGTGCCAGTAGTATAAGAGGAATTGACACTGAAGCTTTCTTT. This translates into CASSIRGIDTEAFF.

J is TRBJ2-1 and V is TRBV25-1, with D possibly TRBD2 on 7 matching bases. The CDR3 consists of 18 residues. Looked up from germline, CDR1 is MGHDK and CDR2 is SYGVNS. Trimming pared 7 bases from V and 0 bases from J, leaving 22 bases between. CDR3 DNA sequence: TGTGCCAGCAACTCCGTTGGAGGGGGGGCAAGCTCCTACAATGAGCAGTTCTTC. Translation: CASNSVGGGASSYNEQFF.

The CDR3 protein is CASSQVTIRTGGDGPNEKLFF. As DNA, the CDR3 is TGTGCCAGCAGCCAAGTAACGATCCGGACAGGGGGCGACGGGCCTAATGAAAAACTGTTTTTT. The rearrangement uses TRBV4-2 and TRBJ1-4, with TRBD1 matching 11 bases. V shed 1 base, J shed 3 bases, and the junction held 16 bases outside the gene matches. This CDR3 comprises 21 residues. Germline CDR1 LGHNA, CDR2 YNFKEQ.

The V and J genes are TRBV9 and TRBJ2-1; 9 positions agree with TRBD2. CDR1 SGDLS and CDR2 YYNGEE come from the germline V gene. V was clipped by 4 bases and J by 6 bases; unmatched bases: 11. CDR3 length: 16 amino acids. This CDR3 is CASSPSLAGNFNEQFF. The DNA for the CDR3 is TGTGCCAGCAGCCCCAGCCTAGCGGGGAATTTCAATGAGCAGTTCTTC.